The 9 T cell receptor beta chains reported below all come from one sample, sequenced in a study of T cell changes during pregnancy in multiple sclerosis. Sequencing used immunoSEQ multiplex PCR; TCRdb keeps in-frame clones, though not all of them. The profile covers over 80,000 clones, with 90% to 95% appearing a single time and 1.1% to 1.5% taken by the ten largest. This sample comprised peripheral blood, obtained in the third trimester of pregnancy. The receptors here all came from a female donor in good health, enrolled as a control in a pregnancy study.

The chain has TRBV7-9 and TRBJ1-4; 7 positions match TRBD1. J gave up 0 bases and V 7 bases, and 5 bases lay outside the gene matches. CDR3 length equals 15 residues. From germline, CDR1 is SEHNR and CDR2 FQNEAQ (reference sequence). The DNA of the CDR3 is TGTGCCAGCACCCCAGGGGGAACAACTAATGAAAAACTGTTTTTT. This encodes CASTPGGTTNEKLFF.

The chain recombines TRBV5-6 with TRBJ1-1; D gene ambiguous. V lost 7 bases and J lost 0, with 13 bases in between. Germline loops: CDR1 SGHDT, CDR2 YYEEEE. The CDR3 extends over 14 amino acids. The CDR3 nucleotides read TGTGCCAGCCTTCTGGGCGGGGTGAACACTGAAGCTTTCTTT. This sequence encodes CASLLGGVNTEAFF.

The chain couples TRBV6-5 to TRBJ1-5; D is uncertain. V was cut by 4 bases and J by 2 bases, with 12 bases left in between. The CDR3 runs to 15 residues. The germline CDR1 and CDR2 sequences are MNHEY and SVGAGI. The CDR3 bases are TGTGCCAGCAGTTCCAGAGGGAATGGCAATCAGCCCCAGCATTTT. Amino acids: CASSSRGNGNQPQHF.

CDR3 sequence (DNA): TGCGCCAGCAGCCAAGCTTTCGGGAGCGCCTACAATGAGCAGTTCTTC. Translation gives CASSQAFGSAYNEQFF. The rearrangement links TRBV4-1 to TRBJ2-1; D is perhaps TRBD2 (6 bases). The V end lost 1 base, the J end lost 2 bases, and 12 bases lay between the germline ends. The CDR3 is made up of 16 amino acids. Germline CDR1 reads MGHRA; CDR2 reads YSYEKL.

This chain connects TRBV11-3 to TRBJ2-3, with D unclear. The V gene lost 5 bases and the J gene lost 8 bases, with 14 bases spanning the gap. The germline V gene has CDR1 SGHNT and CDR2 YENEEA. The CDR3 is made up of 13 amino acids. The CDR3 nucleotides read TGTGCCAGCAGCGCCCCCGCCGGTACTACGCAGTATTTT. Encoded protein: CASSAPAGTTQYF.

J is TRBJ2-4 and V is TRBV23-1; 14 nucleotides line up with TRBD2. TRBV23-1 has ORF status, its function being uncertain. This CDR3 has 21 amino acids. J lost 0 bases, V lost 2 bases, and 12 bases had no gene match. CDR3 coding DNA: TGCGCCAGCAGTCAACCGGGACTAGCGGGAGAAGCATCGTTAGCCAAAAACATTCAGTACTTC. Its translation is CASSQPGLAGEASLAKNIQYF.

The chain employs TRBV5-1 and TRBJ2-7; TRBD1 matches 8 bases. The germline CDR1 and CDR2 sequences are SGHRS and YFSETQ. This CDR3 has 14 residues. V gave up 0 bases and J gave up 5 bases; unmatched junction bases: 4. CDR3 nucleotides: TGCGCCAGCAGCTTGGAGACAGGGGTGGACGAGCAGTACTTC. Translated: CASSLETGVDEQYF. Drawing the rest from reference TRBV5-1 and TRBJ2-7, the complete variable domain is KAGVTQTPRYLIKTRGQQVTLSCSPISGHRSVSWYQQTPGQGLQFLFEYFSETQRNKGNFPGRFSGRQFSNSRSEMNVSTLELGDSALYLCASSLETGVDEQYFGPGTRLTVT.

V is TRBV7-9 and J is TRBJ1-5, with 8 bases aligning to TRBD1. This CDR3 contains 18 residues. Looked up from germline, CDR1 is SEHNR and CDR2 is FQNEAQ (reference sequence). Trimming cost V 4 bases and J 0 bases; bases outside gene matches: 11. The CDR3 loop reads CASSSSGQGGYSNQPQHF. The CDR3 DNA follows: TGTGCCAGCAGCTCCTCCGGACAGGGAGGCTATAGCAATCAGCCCCAGCATTTT.

The J gene is TRBJ2-3, the V gene TRBV9; D unclear. The CDR3 is made up of 13 amino acids. CDR1 and CDR2 (germline): SGDLS, YYNGEE. Trimming took off 5 bases at V and 3 bases at J, with 10 bases between the two ends. The CDR3: CASSSPVTDTQYF. In DNA form, the CDR3 reads TGTGCCAGCAGTAGCCCGGTTACAGATACGCAGTATTTT.